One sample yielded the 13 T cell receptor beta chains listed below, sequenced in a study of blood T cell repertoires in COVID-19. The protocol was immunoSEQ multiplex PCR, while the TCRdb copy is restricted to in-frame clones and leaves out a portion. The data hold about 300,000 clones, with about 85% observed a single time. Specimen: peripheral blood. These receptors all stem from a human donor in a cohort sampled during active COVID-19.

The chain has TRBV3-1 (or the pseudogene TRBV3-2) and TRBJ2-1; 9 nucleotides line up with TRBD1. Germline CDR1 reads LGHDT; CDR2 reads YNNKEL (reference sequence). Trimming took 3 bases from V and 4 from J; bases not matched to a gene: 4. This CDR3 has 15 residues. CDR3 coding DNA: TGTGCCAGCAGCCAGCAGGACAGGGGATACAATGAGCAGTTCTTC. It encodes CASSQQDRGYNEQFF.

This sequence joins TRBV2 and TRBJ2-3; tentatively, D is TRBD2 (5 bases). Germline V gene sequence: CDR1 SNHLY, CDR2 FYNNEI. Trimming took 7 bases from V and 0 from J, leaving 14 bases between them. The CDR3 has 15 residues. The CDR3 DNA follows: TGTGCCAGCAAATACCTAGCTCATAGCACAGATACGCAGTATTTT. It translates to CASKYLAHSTDTQYF. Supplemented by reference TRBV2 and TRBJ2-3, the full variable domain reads EPEVTQTPSHQVTQMGQEVILRCVPISNHLYFYWYRQILGQKVEFLVSFYNNEISEKSEIFDDQFSVERPDGSNFTLKIRSTKLEDSAMYFCASKYLAHSTDTQYFGPGTRLTVL.

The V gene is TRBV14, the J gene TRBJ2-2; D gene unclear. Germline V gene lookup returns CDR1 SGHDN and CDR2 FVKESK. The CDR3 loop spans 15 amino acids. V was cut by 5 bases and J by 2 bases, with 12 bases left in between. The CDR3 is CASSLTRLNTGELFF. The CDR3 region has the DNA TGTGCCAGCAGCTTAACGCGACTCAACACCGGGGAGCTGTTTTTT.

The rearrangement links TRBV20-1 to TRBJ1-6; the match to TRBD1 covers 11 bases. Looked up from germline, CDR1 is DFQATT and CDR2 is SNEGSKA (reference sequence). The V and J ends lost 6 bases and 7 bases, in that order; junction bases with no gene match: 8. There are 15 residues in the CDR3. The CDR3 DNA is TGCAGTGCCAGTCCCGGGACAGGGGGGAATTCACCCCTCCACTTT. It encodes CSASPGTGGNSPLHF.

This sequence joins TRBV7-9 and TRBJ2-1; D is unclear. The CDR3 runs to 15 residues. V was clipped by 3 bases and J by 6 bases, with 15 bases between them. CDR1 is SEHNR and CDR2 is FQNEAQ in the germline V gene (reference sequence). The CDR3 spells CASSFHSQPRNEQFF. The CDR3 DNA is TGTGCCAGCAGCTTCCATAGCCAGCCCCGCAATGAGCAGTTCTTC.

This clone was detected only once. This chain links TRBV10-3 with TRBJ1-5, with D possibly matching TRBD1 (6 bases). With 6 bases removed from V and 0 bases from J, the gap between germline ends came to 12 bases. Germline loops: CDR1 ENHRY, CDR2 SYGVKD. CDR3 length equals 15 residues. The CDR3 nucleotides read TGTGCCATCAGCCGGGACAAGTATAGCAATCAGCCCCAGCATTTT. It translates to CAISRDKYSNQPQHF.

CDR3 in amino acids: CATSDPEASGKSRETQYF. Here the CDR3 DNA reads TGTGCCACCAGTGACCCGGAGGCCAGCGGGAAGTCACGAGAGACCCAGTACTTC. The chain is built from TRBV24-1 and TRBJ2-5; 7 bases align to TRBD2. The CDR3 spans 18 residues. Germline values: CDR1 KGHDR, CDR2 SFDVKD. The V and J ends lost 4 bases and 4 bases, in that order; junction bases with no gene match: 17.

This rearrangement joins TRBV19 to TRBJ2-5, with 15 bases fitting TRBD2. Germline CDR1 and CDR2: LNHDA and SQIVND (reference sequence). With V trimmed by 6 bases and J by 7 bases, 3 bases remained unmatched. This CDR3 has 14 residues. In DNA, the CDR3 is TGTGCCAGTAGCCCGGGACTAGCGGGAGGGACCCAGTACTTC. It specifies CASSPGLAGGTQYF.

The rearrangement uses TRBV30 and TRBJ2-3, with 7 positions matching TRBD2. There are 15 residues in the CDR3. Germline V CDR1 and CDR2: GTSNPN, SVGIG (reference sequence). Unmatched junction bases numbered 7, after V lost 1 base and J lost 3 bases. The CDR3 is CAWSALAGVTDTQYF. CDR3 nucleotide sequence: TGTGCCTGGAGTGCTCTCGCGGGAGTTACAGATACGCAGTATTTT.

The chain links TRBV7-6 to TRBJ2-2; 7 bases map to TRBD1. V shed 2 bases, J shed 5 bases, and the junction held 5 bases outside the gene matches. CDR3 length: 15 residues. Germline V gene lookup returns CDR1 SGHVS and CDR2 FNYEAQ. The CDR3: CASSLRQGPTGELFF. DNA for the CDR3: TGTGCCAGCAGCTTAAGACAGGGTCCGACCGGGGAGCTGTTTTTT.

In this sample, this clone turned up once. The CDR3 DNA is TGTGCCAGCAGCTTAAACTGGAACACCGGGGAGCTGTTTTTT. Amino acids: CASSLNWNTGELFF. V usage is TRBV7-2 and J usage is TRBJ2-2; D unresolved. V lost 2 bases, J lost 1 base, and 5 bases lay in between. This CDR3 comprises 14 residues. Germline CDR1 and CDR2: SGHTA and FQGNSA.

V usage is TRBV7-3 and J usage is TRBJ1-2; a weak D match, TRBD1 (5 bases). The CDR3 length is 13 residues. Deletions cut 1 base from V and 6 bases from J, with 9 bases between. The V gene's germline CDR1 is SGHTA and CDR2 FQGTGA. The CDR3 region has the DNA TGTGCCAGCAGCTTAAGGTCGGGGGATGGCTACACCTTC. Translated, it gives CASSLRSGDGYTF.

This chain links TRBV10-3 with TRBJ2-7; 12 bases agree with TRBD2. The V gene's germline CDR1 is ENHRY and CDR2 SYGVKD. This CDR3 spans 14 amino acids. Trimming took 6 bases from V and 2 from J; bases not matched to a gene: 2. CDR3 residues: CAISGLAGPYEQYF. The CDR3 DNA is TGTGCCATCAGCGGACTAGCGGGGCCCTACGAGCAGTACTTC.